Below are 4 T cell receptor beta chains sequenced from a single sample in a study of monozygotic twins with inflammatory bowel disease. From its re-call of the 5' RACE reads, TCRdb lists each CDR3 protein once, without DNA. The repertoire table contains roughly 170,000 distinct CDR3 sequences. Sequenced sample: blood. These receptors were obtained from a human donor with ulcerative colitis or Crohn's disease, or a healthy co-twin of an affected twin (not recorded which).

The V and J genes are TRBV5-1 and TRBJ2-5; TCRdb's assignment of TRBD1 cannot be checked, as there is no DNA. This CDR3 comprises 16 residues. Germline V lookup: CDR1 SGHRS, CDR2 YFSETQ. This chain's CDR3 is CASSWVQQGNQETQYF.

The CDR3 loop is CASSHTTYEQYF. V usage is TRBV11-2 and J usage is TRBJ2-7. This CDR3 is 12 amino acids long. CDR1 SGHAT and CDR2 FQNNGV come from the germline V gene.

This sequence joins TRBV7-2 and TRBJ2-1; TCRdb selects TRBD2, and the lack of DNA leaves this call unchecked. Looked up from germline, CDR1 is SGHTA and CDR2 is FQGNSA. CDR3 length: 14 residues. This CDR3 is CASSPGTKNNEQFF.

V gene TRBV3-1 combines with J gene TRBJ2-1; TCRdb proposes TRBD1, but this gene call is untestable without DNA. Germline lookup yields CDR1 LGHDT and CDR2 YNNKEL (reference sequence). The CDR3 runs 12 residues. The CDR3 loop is CASSHQGFEQFF.